Sequencing of this TCR beta chain was carried out in a study of Graves' ophthalmopathy and Graves' hyperthyroidism. Study-level results: With about 71% sensitivity and more than 72% specificity, the model predicted ophthalmopathy progression.

The authors amplified TCR beta CDR3 regions from RNA transcripts. HTBI primers were used in a first-round RT-PCR, which preceded a second-round multiplex PCR. MiXCR was run by TCRdb on the multiplex PCR reads, yielding one entry per CDR3 protein. The table has 900,000 to 1,200,000 distinct CDR3 sequences, about two fifths seen once. This CDR3 contains 14 residues. CDR1 SGHVS and CDR2 FNYEAQ come from the germline V gene. Trimming cost V 5 bases and J 2 bases; bases outside gene matches: 5. This clonotype was counted at least ten times. Antigen: not known. The receptor was isolated from an adult man with Graves' hyperthyroidism. Sequencing input: peripheral blood or thyroid tissue (not recorded which). This rearrangement joins TRBV7-6 to TRBJ1-1, with 7 bases aligning to TRBD1. This CDR3 reads CASSQGQTNTEAFF. CDR3 bases: TGTGCCAGCAGCCAGGGACAGACAAACACTGAAGCTTTCTTT.